The clone carrying this TCR beta chain showed up just once. This sample was taken from a study of blood T cell repertoires in COVID-19. As handled by the study authors: The authors estimated nucleated cell counts from reference gene primer amplification. Some clones are missing from TCRdb's copy, which holds only in-frame ones; the method was immunoSEQ multiplex PCR. Clone size and V and J calls were adopted from that table, with D and trimming inferred from the DNA. The sample contains a few hundred thousand clones, around 90% of which appear only once. Membership in each cohort depended on participant-reported clinical history. The sequenced material came from PBMCs or T cells enriched from blood (not recorded which). This receptor was identified in a young man with acute COVID-19.

In nucleotides, the CDR3 is TGCGCCAGCAGCTTGTTTTCAGGGTTGGACACCGGGGAGCTGTTTTTT. It encodes CASSLFSGLDTGELFF. This sequence joins TRBV5-1 and TRBJ2-2; TRBD1 might be the D (5 bases). Trimming pared 1 base from V and 3 bases from J, leaving 13 bases between. Germline loops: CDR1 SGHRS, CDR2 YFSETQ. The CDR3 runs to 16 residues.